This TCR beta chain was sequenced for a study of tissue T cells after allogeneic stem cell transplantation. Study information: Of the grafts for graft-versus-host disease patients, four were unmodified and three CD34-selected.

Trimming removed 4 bases at V and 15 bases at J, with 17 bases between. CDR1 and CDR2 from the germline V gene are SGHRS and YFSETQ. The CDR3 length is 12 residues. Assay: immunoSEQ multiplex PCR; the TCRdb copy retains only in-frame clones and omits some. This table holds under 50,000 clones, roughly 90% found once. The count of this clone is one. The antigen remains unidentified. Study outcomes and limitations: This small cohort was clinically heterogeneous, and sampling depth was a limitation.

Sequenced here: blood, sampled before transplantation. The receptor was derived from a woman aged 40 to 75 who later had graft-versus-host disease after an allogeneic stem cell transplant. The chain employs TRBV5-1 and TRBJ2-1; weak D call: TRBD2 (6 bases). The CDR3 sequence: CASSPGTGGRFF. CDR3 in DNA: TGCGCCAGCAGCCCCGGGACCGGGGGTCGGTTCTTC.